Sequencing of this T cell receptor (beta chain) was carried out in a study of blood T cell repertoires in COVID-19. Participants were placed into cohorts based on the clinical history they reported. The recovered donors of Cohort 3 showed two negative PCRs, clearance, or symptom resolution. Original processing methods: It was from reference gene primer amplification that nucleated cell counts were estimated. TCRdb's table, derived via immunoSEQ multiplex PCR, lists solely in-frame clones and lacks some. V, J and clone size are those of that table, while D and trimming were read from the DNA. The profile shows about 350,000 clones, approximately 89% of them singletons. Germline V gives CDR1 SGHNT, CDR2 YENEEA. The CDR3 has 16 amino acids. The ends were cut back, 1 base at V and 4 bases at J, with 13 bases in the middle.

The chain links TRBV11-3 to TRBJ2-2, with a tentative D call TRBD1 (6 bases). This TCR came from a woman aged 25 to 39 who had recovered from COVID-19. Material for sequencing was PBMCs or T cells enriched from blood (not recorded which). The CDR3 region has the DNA TGTGCCAGCAGCTTAGGTGGGACACTTTCCACCGGGGAGCTGTTTTTT. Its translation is CASSLGGTLSTGELFF.